This TCR beta chain was observed in a study of T-cell memory formation after mild COVID-19. This clonotype turned up a few times. Its antigen is still unknown. TCRdb reprocessed the 5' RACE reads via MiXCR and lists one record per CDR3 protein. The top ten clones hold around 12% of a sample with roughly 450,000 distinct CDR3 sequences, over 15% of them seen once. The junction had 3 bases not matched to a gene; V was cut back by 4 bases and J by 3 bases. CDR3 length: 14 amino acids. Germline-derived CDR1 and CDR2 are SEHNR and FQNEAQ (reference sequence). Points from the study as a whole: There were some responding clones in pre-infection memory, which suggested that cross-reactive memory had joined.

The sequence was obtained from an adult woman who had mild COVID-19 (a few samples of this study predate the infection). Cell type and time point are not known. The J gene is TRBJ1-1, the V gene TRBV7-9; 9 bases map to TRBD1. Sequencing was performed on PBMCs or a T cell subset sorted from them (not recorded which). CDR3 in DNA: TGTGCCAGCAGCTACAGGGGGCATTACACTGAAGCTTTCTTT. Encoded protein: CASSYRGHYTEAFF.